The 26 T cell receptor beta chains given below trace back to one sample, sequenced in a study of OX40 agonist ivuxolimab in advanced cancers. Sequenced by immunoSEQ multiplex PCR; TCRdb stores in-frame clones only, minus some. The sample contains over 90,000 clones, 85% to 90% of which appear only once. This specimen consisted of CD4+ or CD8+ T cells sorted from blood, obtained in a trial of the OX40 agonist ivuxolimab. The source is an adult with an advanced solid tumor such as melanoma, head and neck, liver or kidney cancer.

The chain employs TRBV10-2 and TRBJ2-3; D is unresolved. Between the trimmed V and J ends, which lost 7 bases and 0 bases, there was a span of 5 bases. Germline loops: CDR1 WSHSY, CDR2 SAAADI. The CDR3 is 12 residues long. Written as DNA, the CDR3 is TGCGCCAGCACCTCTAGCACAGATACGCAGTATTTT. Its translation: CASTSSTDTQYF.

In nucleotides, the CDR3 is TGTGCCAGCAGCTTATTTGGGGGCATTGAACACGGGGAGCTGTTTTTT. Encoded protein: CASSLFGGIEHGELFF. The chain is built from TRBV7-9 and TRBJ2-2, with D maybe TRBD1 (6 bases). V was cut by 2 bases and J by 7 bases, with 17 bases left in between. The CDR3 has 16 residues. The V gene's germline CDR1 is SEHNR and CDR2 FQNEAQ (reference sequence).

The chain links TRBV30 to TRBJ2-2, with TRBD2 identical over 12 bases. V lost 6 bases, J lost 5 bases, and 1 base stayed unmatched. CDR1 and CDR2 from the germline V gene are GTSNPN and SVGIG (reference sequence). This CDR3 comprises 13 residues. CDR3 protein: CACGLAGTGELFF. CDR3 nucleotide sequence: TGTGCCTGTGGACTAGCGGGGACCGGGGAGCTGTTTTTT.

This sequence joins TRBV19 and TRBJ2-4, with D perhaps matching TRBD1 or TRBD2 (5 bases each). Germline V gene lookup returns CDR1 LNHDA and CDR2 SQIVND (reference sequence). The CDR3 runs 17 residues. V was trimmed by 5 bases and J by 0 bases, leaving 17 bases between them. The CDR3 region is CASSLGRDLLAKNIQYF. CDR3 DNA: TGTGCCAGTAGTTTGGGCCGGGACCTATTAGCCAAAAACATTCAGTACTTC.

In nucleotides, the CDR3 is TGTGCCAGCGCCTCGGACAGTAACACTGAAGCTTTCTTT. Amino acids: CASASDSNTEAFF. The V call is TRBV5-8, the J call TRBJ1-1, with D perhaps TRBD1 (6 bases). V was shortened by 7 bases and J by 2 bases, with 12 bases between the two germline ends. Germline lookup yields CDR1 SGHTS and CDR2 YDEGEE. This CDR3 has 13 amino acids.

This clone has a single count. The chain carries TRBV5-6 and TRBJ2-1; 12 bases are shared with TRBD2. V lost 5 bases to trimming and J lost 12 bases; unmatched junction nucleotides: 12. The CDR3 is 15 amino acids. Germline assignment: CDR1 SGHDT and CDR2 YYEEEE. The CDR3 region is CASSPLAGGDLVQFF. CDR3 nucleotides: TGTGCCAGCAGTCCTCTAGCGGGAGGGGATCTGGTGCAGTTCTTC.

As DNA, the CDR3 is TGTGCCAGCAGCCTCGGGGCCTATGGGGGGGAGCAGTACTTC. Encoded protein: CASSLGAYGGEQYF. V gene TRBV16 combines with J gene TRBJ2-7, with a tentative D call TRBD2 (6 bases). CDR1 and CDR2 (germline): KGHSY, FQNENV. Trimming took off 4 bases at V and 7 bases at J, with 17 bases between the two ends. CDR3 size: 14 residues. The variable domain in full, with the rest retrieved from reference TRBV16 and TRBJ2-7, is GEEVAQTPKHLVRGEGQKAKLYCAPIKGHSYVFWYQQVLKNEFKFLISFQNENVFDETGMPKERFSAKCLPNSPCSLEIQATKLEDSAVYFCASSLGAYGGEQYFGPGTRLTVT.

In this sample, this clone turned up once. The CDR3 DNA is TGTGCCAGCTCACCGGGGAATGGCAATCAGCCCCAGCATTTT. This encodes CASSPGNGNQPQHF. The gene calls are TRBV18 and TRBJ1-5, with D unclear. Per the germline V gene, CDR1 is KGHSH and CDR2 is LQKENI. The CDR3 covers 14 residues. The V end lost 3 bases, the J end lost 2 bases, and 8 bases lay between the germline ends.

The chain joins TRBV28 to TRBJ2-7; D might be TRBD1 or TRBD2, each matching 5 bases. CDR3 length equals 15 residues. V was shortened by 5 bases and J by 2 bases, with 16 bases between the two germline ends. The germline gives CDR1 MDHEN, CDR2 SYDVKM. The CDR3 protein is CASSPPSGDAYEQYF. Here the CDR3 DNA reads TGTGCCAGCAGTCCCCCGTCCGGGGACGCCTACGAGCAGTACTTC.

CDR3 in amino acids: CASSLDRLAFETQYF. CDR3 coding DNA: TGTGCCAGCAGCTTAGATAGACTAGCGTTTGAGACCCAGTACTTC. The chain has TRBV11-2 and TRBJ2-5, with 8 positions matching TRBD2. The junction had 5 bases not matched to a gene; V was cut back by 0 bases and J by 5 bases. The CDR3 sequence is 15 residues long. Germline CDR1 and CDR2: SGHAT and FQNNGV.

The V and J genes are TRBV10-3 and TRBJ1-2; D is unclear. CDR3 length: 13 residues. With 0 bases removed from V and 6 bases from J, the gap between germline ends came to 8 bases. CDR1 and CDR2 from the germline V gene are ENHRY and SYGVKD. CDR3: CAISESTENGYTF. The CDR3 nucleotides are TGTGCCATCAGTGAGTCGACCGAGAATGGCTACACCTTC.

This sequence joins TRBV10-1 and TRBJ1-5, with unresolved D. The length of the CDR3 is 12 residues. Germline V CDR1 and CDR2: WNHNN, SYGVQD (reference sequence). V shed 3 bases and J shed 7 bases, with 7 bases lying between them. CDR3 bases: TGCGCCAGCAGTGAAGGGTTCCAGCCCCAGCATTTT. Its translation: CASSEGFQPQHF.

V and J are TRBV19 and TRBJ1-5; D remains ambiguous. CDR3 length equals 16 residues. The V and J ends lost 5 bases and 1 base respectively, with 15 bases between them. The V gene's germline CDR1 is LNHDA and CDR2 SQIVND (reference sequence). CDR3 coding DNA: TGTGCCAGTAGTCCCCGAGGACCGACGAGCAATCAGCCCCAGCATTTT. Translating gives CASSPRGPTSNQPQHF. The full variable domain, its missing parts supplied by reference TRBV19 and TRBJ1-5, is DGGITQSPKYLFRKEGQNVTLSCEQNLNHDAMYWYRQDPGQGLRLIYYSQIVNDFQKGDIAEGYSVSREKKESFPLTVTSAQKNPTAFYLCASSPRGPTSNQPQHFGDGTRLSIL.

CDR3 sequence reads: CAWSAPGQALWVDTQYF. For the CDR3, the DNA is TGTGCCTGGAGTGCTCCCGGACAGGCCCTTTGGGTAGATACGCAGTATTTT. This chain uses TRBV30 with TRBJ2-3, with 7 bases fitting TRBD1. Germline CDR1 is GTSNPN and CDR2 is SVGIG (reference sequence). There are 17 residues in the CDR3. With 1 base clipped from V and 5 bases from J, the junction kept 15 bases outside the gene matches.

The V and J genes are TRBV5-1 and TRBJ1-2; tentatively, D is TRBD1 (5 bases). The V and J ends lost 4 bases and 0 bases respectively, with 10 bases between them. Per the germline V gene, CDR1 is SGHRS and CDR2 is YFSETQ. The length of the CDR3 is 14 residues. The CDR3 coding sequence is TGCGCCAGCAGCCCCGGGGGTTCTAACTATGGCTACACCTTC. Amino acids: CASSPGGSNYGYTF.

This clone was counted ten times or more. V usage is TRBV10-3 and J usage is TRBJ1-2; TRBD1 matches at 8 bases. The CDR3 consists of 14 residues. Germline CDR1 reads ENHRY; CDR2 reads SYGVKD. The V and J ends lost 10 bases and 4 bases, in that order; junction bases with no gene match: 11. The CDR3 sequence: CATAPMTGAYGYTF. The DNA for the CDR3 is TGTGCCACCGCCCCAATGACAGGGGCCTATGGCTACACCTTC.

V gene TRBV6-6 combines with J gene TRBJ1-1, with D unclear. V lost 8 bases to trimming and J lost 3 bases, with 13 bases between them. The V gene's germline CDR1 is MNHNY and CDR2 SVGAGI (reference sequence). The CDR3 runs 13 residues. CDR3 sequence: CASASPGDTEAFF. The CDR3 DNA reads as TGTGCCAGCGCGTCCCCCGGGGACACTGAAGCTTTCTTT.

This CDR3 reads CASSLDGLSYGYTF. CDR3 DNA: TGTGCCAGCAGCTTAGATGGACTCTCTTATGGCTACACCTTC. V usage is TRBV11-2 and J usage is TRBJ1-2; D gene ambiguous. The V gene's germline CDR1 is SGHAT and CDR2 FQNNGV. Deletions cut 0 bases from V and 5 bases from J, with 10 bases between. The CDR3 length is 14 residues.

The chain has TRBV4-1 and TRBJ2-7, with TRBD2 as a possible D gene (6 bases). CDR3 length equals 16 residues. V lost 0 bases, J lost 1 base, and 13 bases lay in between. CDR1 and CDR2 (germline): MGHRA, YSYEKL. CDR3 loop: CASSQDSGLQSYEQYF. CDR3 sequence (DNA): TGCGCCAGCAGCCAAGATTCGGGACTTCAATCCTACGAGCAGTACTTC.

The rearrangement uses TRBV28 and TRBJ1-2; 8 bases map to TRBD1. Germline V gene data show CDR1 as MDHEN and CDR2 as SYDVKM. This CDR3 spans 14 amino acids. V shed 6 bases, J shed 8 bases, and the junction held 11 bases outside the gene matches. This CDR3 is CASSSDHRGDGYTF. The CDR3 region has the DNA TGTGCCAGCAGCTCAGATCACAGGGGGGACGGCTACACCTTC.

This clone was picked up a small number of times. The rearrangement links TRBV2 to TRBJ2-7, with TRBD1 as a possible D gene (6 bases). V was clipped by 9 bases and J by 2 bases, with 20 bases between them. CDR3 length equals 15 residues. From germline, CDR1 is SNHLY and CDR2 FYNNEI. CDR3 nucleotide sequence: TGTGCCAGTCGACCCTCAGGGGTTACCCCCTACGAGCAGTACTTC. As protein: CASRPSGVTPYEQYF.

This clone was counted once. CDR3 DNA: TGTGCCAGCAGCCCTCCCAGGGACCTGGGATATGGCTACACCTTC. It codes for CASSPPRDLGYGYTF. V usage is TRBV7-9 and J usage is TRBJ1-2, with D perhaps matching TRBD1 (5 bases). CDR3 size: 15 residues. Trimming took off 5 bases at V and 5 bases at J, with 18 bases between the two ends. Per germline, CDR1 SEHNR and CDR2 FQNEAQ (reference sequence).

This chain uses TRBV6-5 with TRBJ1-1; D is uncertain. CDR1 MNHEY and CDR2 SVGAGI come from the germline V gene. Deletions cut 6 bases from V and 0 bases from J, with 8 bases between. The length of the CDR3 is 13 residues. The CDR3, as DNA: TGTGCCAGCAGACGGACGCTGAACACTGAAGCTTTCTTT. Amino acids: CASRRTLNTEAFF.

The chain employs TRBV28 and TRBJ1-4; 8 bases align to TRBD1. Losses at the gene ends were 6 bases for V and 10 bases for J; bases not matched to a gene: 4. This CDR3 contains 12 residues. The germline gives CDR1 MDHEN, CDR2 SYDVKM. The CDR3 DNA is TGTGCCAGCAGACAGGGGGAAGGAAAACTGTTTTTT. This encodes CASRQGEGKLFF.

The chain is built from TRBV2 and TRBJ1-2; 9 positions match TRBD1. CDR3 size: 14 residues. The germline V gene has CDR1 SNHLY and CDR2 FYNNEI. V gave up 5 bases and J gave up 3 bases; unmatched junction bases: 4. CDR3 in DNA: TGTGCCAGCAGTTTCACAGGGGGCGACTATGGCTACACCTTC. As protein: CASSFTGGDYGYTF.

J is TRBJ2-5 and V is TRBV5-1; D is undetermined. The CDR3 is 13 amino acids. Germline V lookup: CDR1 SGHRS, CDR2 YFSETQ. V was cut by 1 base and J by 5 bases, with 9 bases left in between. CDR3 nucleotide sequence: TGCGCCAGCAGCTTGATGGTGGCGGAGACCCAGTACTTC. It translates to CASSLMVAETQYF.